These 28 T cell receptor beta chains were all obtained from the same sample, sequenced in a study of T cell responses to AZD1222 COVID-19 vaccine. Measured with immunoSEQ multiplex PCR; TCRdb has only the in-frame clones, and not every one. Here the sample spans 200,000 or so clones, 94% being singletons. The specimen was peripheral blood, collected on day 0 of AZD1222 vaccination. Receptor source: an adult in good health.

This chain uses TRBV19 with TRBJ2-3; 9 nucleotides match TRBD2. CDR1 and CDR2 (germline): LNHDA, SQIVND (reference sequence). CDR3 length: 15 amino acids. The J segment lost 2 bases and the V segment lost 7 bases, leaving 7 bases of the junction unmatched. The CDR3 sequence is CASTPRLADTDTQYF. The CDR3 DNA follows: TGTGCCAGTACCCCCCGACTAGCGGACACAGATACGCAGTATTTT.

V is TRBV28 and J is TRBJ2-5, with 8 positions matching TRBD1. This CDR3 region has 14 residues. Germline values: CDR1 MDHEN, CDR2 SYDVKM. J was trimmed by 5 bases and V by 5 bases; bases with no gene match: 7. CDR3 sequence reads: CASSKRTGKETQYF. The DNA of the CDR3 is TGTGCCAGCAGTAAACGGACAGGGAAGGAGACCCAGTACTTC.

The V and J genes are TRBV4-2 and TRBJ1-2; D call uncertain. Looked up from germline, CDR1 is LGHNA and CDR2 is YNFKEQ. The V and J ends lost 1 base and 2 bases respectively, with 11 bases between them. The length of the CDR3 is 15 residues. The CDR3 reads CASSQVKEANYGYTF. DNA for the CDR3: TGTGCCAGCAGCCAAGTCAAGGAAGCCAACTATGGCTACACCTTC.

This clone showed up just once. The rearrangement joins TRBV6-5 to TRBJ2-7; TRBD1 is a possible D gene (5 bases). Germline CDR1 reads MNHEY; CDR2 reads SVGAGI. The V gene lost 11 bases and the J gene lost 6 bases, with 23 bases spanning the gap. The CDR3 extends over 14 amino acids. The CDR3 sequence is CASQMGPGLGEQYF. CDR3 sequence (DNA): TGTGCCTCACAAATGGGTCCAGGGCTCGGCGAGCAGTACTTC.

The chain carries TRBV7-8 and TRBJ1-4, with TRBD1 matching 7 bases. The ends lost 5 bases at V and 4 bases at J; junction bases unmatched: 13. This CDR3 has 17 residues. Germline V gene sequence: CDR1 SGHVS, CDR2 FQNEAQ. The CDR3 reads CASSPPGTAPVNEKLFF. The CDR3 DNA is TGTGCCAGCAGCCCACCCGGGACAGCCCCCGTTAATGAAAAACTGTTTTTT.

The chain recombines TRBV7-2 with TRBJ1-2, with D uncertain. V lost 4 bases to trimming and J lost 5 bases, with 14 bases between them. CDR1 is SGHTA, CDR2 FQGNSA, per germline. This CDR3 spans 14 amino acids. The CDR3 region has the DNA TGTGCCAGCAGCTACGACACCCCTAGGTATGGCTACACCTTC. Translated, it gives CASSYDTPRYGYTF.

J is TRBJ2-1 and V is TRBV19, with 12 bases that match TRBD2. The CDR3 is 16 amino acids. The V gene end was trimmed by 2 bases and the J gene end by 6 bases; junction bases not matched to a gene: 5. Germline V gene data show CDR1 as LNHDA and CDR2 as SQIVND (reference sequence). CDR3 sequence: CASSIILAGGPNEQFF. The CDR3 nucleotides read TGTGCCAGTAGTATAATTCTAGCGGGAGGGCCCAATGAGCAGTTCTTC. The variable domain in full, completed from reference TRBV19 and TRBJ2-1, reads DGGITQSPKYLFRKEGQNVTLSCEQNLNHDAMYWYRQDPGQGLRLIYYSQIVNDFQKGDIAEGYSVSREKKESFPLTVTSAQKNPTAFYLCASSIILAGGPNEQFFGPGTRLTVL.

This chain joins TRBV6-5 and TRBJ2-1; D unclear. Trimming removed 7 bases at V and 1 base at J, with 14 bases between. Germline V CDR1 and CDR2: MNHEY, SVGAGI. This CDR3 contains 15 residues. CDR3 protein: CASTLDTVSYNEQFF. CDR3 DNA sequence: TGTGCCAGCACCCTCGACACTGTTTCCTACAATGAGCAGTTCTTC.

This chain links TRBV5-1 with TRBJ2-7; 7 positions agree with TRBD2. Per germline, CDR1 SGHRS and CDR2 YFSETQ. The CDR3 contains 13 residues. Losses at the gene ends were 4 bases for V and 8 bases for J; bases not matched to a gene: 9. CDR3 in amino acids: CASSLGTTGKQYF. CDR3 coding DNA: TGCGCCAGCAGCCTCGGGACTACCGGCAAGCAGTACTTC.

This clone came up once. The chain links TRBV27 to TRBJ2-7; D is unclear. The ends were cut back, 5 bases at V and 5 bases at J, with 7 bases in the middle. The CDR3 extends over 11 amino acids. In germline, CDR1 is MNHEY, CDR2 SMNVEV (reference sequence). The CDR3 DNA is TGTGCCAGCAGTCAGCAGGACGAGCAGTACTTC. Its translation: CASSQQDEQYF.

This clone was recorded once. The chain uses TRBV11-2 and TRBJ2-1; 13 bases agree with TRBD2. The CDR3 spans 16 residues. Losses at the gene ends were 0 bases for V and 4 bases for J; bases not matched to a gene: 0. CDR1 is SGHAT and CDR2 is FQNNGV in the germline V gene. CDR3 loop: CASSLEGLAGYNEQFF. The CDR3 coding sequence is TGTGCCAGCAGCTTAGAGGGACTAGCGGGATACAATGAGCAGTTCTTC.

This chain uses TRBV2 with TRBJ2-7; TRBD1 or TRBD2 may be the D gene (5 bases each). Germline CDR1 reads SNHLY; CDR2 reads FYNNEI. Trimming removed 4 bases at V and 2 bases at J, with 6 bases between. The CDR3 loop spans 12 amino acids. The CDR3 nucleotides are TGTGCCAGCAGTGGGGACGCCTACGAGCAGTACTTC. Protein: CASSGDAYEQYF.

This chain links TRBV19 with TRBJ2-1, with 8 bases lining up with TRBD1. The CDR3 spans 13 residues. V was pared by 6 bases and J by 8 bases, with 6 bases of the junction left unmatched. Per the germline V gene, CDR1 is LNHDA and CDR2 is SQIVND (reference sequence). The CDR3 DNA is TGTGCCAGTAGCGCAGGGGGCATGGATGAGCAGTTCTTC. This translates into CASSAGGMDEQFF.

The CDR3 here is CASTRNGLMTPLHF. The DNA for the CDR3 is TGTGCCAGCACCCGTAACGGCCTCATGACACCCCTCCACTTT. The genes are TRBV28 and TRBJ1-6, with D unresolved. CDR1 is MDHEN, CDR2 SYDVKM, per germline. CDR3 length: 14 amino acids. V lost 7 bases, J lost 11 bases, and 18 bases lay in between.

The CDR3 here is CAISEIRQGNQPQHF. Written as DNA, the CDR3 is TGTGCCATCAGTGAGATAAGACAGGGCAATCAGCCCCAGCATTTT. V is TRBV10-3 and J is TRBJ1-5, with a tentative D call TRBD1 (6 bases). From germline, CDR1 is ENHRY and CDR2 SYGVKD. Trimming took off 2 bases at V and 2 bases at J, with 10 bases between the two ends. There are 15 residues in the CDR3.

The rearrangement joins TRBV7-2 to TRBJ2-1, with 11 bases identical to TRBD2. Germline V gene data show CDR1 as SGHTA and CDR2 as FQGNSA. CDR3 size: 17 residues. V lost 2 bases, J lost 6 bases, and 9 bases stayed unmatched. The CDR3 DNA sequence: TGTGCCAGCAGCTTACTACTAGCGGGAGTGGGGGGCAATGAGCAGTTCTTC. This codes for CASSLLLAGVGGNEQFF.

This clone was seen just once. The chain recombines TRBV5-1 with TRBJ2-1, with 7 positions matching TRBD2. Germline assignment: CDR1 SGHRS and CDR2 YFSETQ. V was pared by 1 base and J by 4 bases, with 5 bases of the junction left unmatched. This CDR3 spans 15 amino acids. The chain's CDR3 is CASSLWAGVYNEQFF. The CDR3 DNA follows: TGCGCCAGCAGCTTGTGGGCGGGAGTGTACAATGAGCAGTTCTTC. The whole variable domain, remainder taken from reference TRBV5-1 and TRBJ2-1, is KAGVTQTPRYLIKTRGQQVTLSCSPISGHRSVSWYQQTPGQGLQFLFEYFSETQRNKGNFPGRFSGRQFSNSRSEMNVSTLELGDSALYLCASSLWAGVYNEQFFGPGTRLTVL.

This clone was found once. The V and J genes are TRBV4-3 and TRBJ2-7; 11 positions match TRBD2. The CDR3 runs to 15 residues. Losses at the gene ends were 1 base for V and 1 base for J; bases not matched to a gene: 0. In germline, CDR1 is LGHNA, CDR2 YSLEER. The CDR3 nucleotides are TGCGCCAGCAGCCAAGGACTAGCGGGGTCCTACGAGCAGTACTTC. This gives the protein CASSQGLAGSYEQYF.

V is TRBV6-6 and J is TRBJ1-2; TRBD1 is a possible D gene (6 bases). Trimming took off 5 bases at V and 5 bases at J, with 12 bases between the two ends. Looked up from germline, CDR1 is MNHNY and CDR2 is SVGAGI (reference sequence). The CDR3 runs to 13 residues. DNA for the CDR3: TGTGCCAGCAGTCGTGGGGGCCATTATGGCTACACCTTC. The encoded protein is CASSRGGHYGYTF.

The CDR3 loop is CASSSTGGFEKLFF. The CDR3 coding sequence is TGTGCCAGCAGCTCGACAGGGGGCTTTGAAAAACTGTTTTTT. This sequence joins TRBV2 and TRBJ1-4; 10 bases are a match to TRBD1. After removal of 6 bases from V and 7 bases from J, the junction contained 5 bases not matched to a gene. Germline values: CDR1 SNHLY, CDR2 FYNNEI. There are 14 residues in the CDR3.

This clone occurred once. CDR3: CASSLVGPGVTTNEKLFF. DNA for the CDR3: TGTGCCAGCAGCCTGGTGGGACCGGGGGTAACAACTAATGAAAAACTGTTTTTT. V is TRBV5-6 and J is TRBJ1-4, with a weak D call TRBD1 (5 bases). The V end lost 4 bases, the J end lost 0 bases, and 19 bases lay between the germline ends. Germline CDR1 SGHDT, CDR2 YYEEEE. The CDR3 has 18 amino acids.

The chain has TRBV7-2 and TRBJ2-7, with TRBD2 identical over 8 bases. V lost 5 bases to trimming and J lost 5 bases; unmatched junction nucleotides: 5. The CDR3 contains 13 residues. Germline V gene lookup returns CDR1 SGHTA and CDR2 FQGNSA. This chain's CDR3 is CASSGGTRNEQYF. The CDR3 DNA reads TGTGCCAGCAGCGGCGGGACTAGGAACGAGCAGTACTTC.

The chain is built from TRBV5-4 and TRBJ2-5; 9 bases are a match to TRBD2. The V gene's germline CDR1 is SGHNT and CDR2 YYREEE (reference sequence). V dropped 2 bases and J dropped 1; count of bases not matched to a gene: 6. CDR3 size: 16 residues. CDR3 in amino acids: CASSLAPTSGQETQYF. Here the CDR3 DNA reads TGTGCCAGCAGCTTAGCACCGACTAGCGGCCAAGAGACCCAGTACTTC.

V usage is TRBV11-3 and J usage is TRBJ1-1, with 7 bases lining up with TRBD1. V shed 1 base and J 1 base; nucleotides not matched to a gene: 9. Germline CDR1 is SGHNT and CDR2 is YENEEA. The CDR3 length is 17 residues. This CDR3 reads CASSLGGAGTENTEAFF. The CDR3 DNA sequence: TGTGCCAGCAGCTTAGGGGGGGCCGGGACAGAGAACACTGAAGCTTTCTTT.

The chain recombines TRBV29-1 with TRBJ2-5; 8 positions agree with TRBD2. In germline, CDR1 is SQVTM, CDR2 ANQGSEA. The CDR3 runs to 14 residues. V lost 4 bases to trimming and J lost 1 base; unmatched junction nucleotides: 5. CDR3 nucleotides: TGCAGCGTTGGGAGACGGGGGGGCCAAGAGACCCAGTACTTC. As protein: CSVGRRGGQETQYF.

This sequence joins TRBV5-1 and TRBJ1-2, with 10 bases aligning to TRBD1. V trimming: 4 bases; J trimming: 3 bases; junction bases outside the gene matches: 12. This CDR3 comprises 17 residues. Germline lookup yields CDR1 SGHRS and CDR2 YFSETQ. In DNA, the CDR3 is TGCGCCAGCAGCCTCGGGACAGGGGACGACCTTTACTATGGCTACACCTTC. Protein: CASSLGTGDDLYYGYTF.

CDR3 DNA sequence: TGTGCCAGTAGTATAGCCAGGGGCCCAACTGAAGCTTTCTTT. This codes for CASSIARGPTEAFF. This rearrangement joins TRBV19 to TRBJ1-1; weak D call: TRBD1 (6 bases). The CDR3 runs to 14 residues. CDR1 and CDR2 from the germline V gene are LNHDA and SQIVND (reference sequence). The V end lost 1 base, the J end lost 5 bases, and 11 bases lay between the germline ends.

The CDR3 here is CASSGEQGALAQPQHF. DNA for the CDR3: TGTGCCAGCAGTGGGGAACAGGGGGCGCTAGCCCAGCCCCAGCATTTT. The rearrangement uses TRBV6-1 and TRBJ1-5, with 9 bases that match TRBD1. Looked up from germline, CDR1 is MNHNS and CDR2 is SASEGT. This CDR3 is built from 16 residues. V lost 4 bases to trimming and J lost 7 bases; unmatched junction nucleotides: 11.